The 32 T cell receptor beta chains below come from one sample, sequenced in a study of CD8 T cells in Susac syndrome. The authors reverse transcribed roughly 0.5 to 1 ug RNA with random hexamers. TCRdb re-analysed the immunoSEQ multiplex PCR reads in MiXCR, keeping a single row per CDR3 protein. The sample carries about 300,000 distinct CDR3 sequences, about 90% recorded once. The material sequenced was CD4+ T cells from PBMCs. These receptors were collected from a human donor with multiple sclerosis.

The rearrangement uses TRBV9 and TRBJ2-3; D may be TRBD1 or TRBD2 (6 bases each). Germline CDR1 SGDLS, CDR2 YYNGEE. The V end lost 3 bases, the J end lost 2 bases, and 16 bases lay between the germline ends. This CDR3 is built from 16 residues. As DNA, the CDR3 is TGTGCCAGCAGCGCCCGGAGGGGGGACAACACAGATACGCAGTATTTT. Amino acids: CASSARRGDNTDTQYF.

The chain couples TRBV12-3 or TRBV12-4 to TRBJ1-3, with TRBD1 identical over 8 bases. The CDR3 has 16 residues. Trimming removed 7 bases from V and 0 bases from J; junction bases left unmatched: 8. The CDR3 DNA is TGTGCCAGCACCGTCCACACAGGGGGCTCTGGAAACACCATATATTTT. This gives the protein CASTVHTGGSGNTIYF.

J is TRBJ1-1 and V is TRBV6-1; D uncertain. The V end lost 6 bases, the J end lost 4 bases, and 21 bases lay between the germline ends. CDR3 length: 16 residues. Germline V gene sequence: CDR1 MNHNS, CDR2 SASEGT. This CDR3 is CASRKTGSSVGTEAFF. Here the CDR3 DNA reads TGTGCCAGCAGGAAGACGGGGAGTTCTGTAGGCACTGAAGCTTTCTTT.

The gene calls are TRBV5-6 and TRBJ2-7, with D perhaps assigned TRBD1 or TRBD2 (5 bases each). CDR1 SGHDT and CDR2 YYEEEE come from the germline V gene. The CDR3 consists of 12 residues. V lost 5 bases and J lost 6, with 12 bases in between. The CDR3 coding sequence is TGTGCCAGCAGTTCTCCAGGGACCGAGCAGTACTTC. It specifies CASSSPGTEQYF.

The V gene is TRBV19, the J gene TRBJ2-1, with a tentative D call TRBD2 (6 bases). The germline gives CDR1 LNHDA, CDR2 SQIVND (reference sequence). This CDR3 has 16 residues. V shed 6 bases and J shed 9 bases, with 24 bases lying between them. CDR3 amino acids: CASRPTGTYATGEQFF. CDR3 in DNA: TGTGCCAGTAGGCCTACCGGGACTTACGCGACGGGTGAGCAGTTCTTC.

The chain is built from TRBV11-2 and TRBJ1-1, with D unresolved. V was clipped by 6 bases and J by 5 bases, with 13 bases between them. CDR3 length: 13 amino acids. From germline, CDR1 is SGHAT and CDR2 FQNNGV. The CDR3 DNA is TGTGCCAGCAGTAAACACAAGGAAACTGAAGCTTTCTTT. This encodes CASSKHKETEAFF.

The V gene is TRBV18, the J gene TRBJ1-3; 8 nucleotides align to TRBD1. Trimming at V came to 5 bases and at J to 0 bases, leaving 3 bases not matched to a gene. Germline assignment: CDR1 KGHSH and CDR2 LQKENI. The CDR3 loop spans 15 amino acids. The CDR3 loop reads CASSTGQGSGNTIYF. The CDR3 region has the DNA TGTGCCAGCTCAACCGGACAGGGCTCTGGAAACACCATATATTTT.

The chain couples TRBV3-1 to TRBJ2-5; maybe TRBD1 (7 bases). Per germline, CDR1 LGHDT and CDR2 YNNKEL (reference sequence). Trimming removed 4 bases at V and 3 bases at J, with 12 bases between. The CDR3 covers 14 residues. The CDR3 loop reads CASSRGGTEETQYF. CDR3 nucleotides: TGTGCCAGCAGCCGGGGCGGGACAGAAGAGACCCAGTACTTC.

The DNA of the CDR3 is TGTGCCATCACCTCGGGACAGGGGGCCTACGAGCAGTACTTC. As protein: CAITSGQGAYEQYF. This chain links TRBV10-3 with TRBJ2-7; TRBD1 agrees at 11 bases. CDR3 length: 14 residues. Trimming at V came to 7 bases and at J to 2 bases, leaving 4 bases not matched to a gene. CDR1 and CDR2 (germline): ENHRY, SYGVKD.

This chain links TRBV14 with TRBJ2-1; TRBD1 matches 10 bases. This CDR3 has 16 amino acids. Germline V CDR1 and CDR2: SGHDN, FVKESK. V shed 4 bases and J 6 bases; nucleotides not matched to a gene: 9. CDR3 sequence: CASSPGDRGLINEQFF. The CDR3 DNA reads TGTGCCAGCAGCCCGGGGGACAGGGGTCTGATCAATGAGCAGTTCTTC.

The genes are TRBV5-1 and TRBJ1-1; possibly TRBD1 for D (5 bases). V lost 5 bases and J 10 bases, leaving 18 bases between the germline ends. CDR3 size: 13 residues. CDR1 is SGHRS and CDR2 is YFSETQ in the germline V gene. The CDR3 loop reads CASSSPAREAAFF. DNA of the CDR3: TGCGCCAGCAGTTCCCCAGCCAGGGAGGCAGCTTTCTTT.

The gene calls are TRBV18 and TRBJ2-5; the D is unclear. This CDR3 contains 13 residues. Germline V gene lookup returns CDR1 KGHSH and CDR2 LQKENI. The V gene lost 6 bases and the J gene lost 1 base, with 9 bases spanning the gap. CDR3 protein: CASSSYFQETQYF. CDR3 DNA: TGTGCCAGCTCTTCCTATTTCCAAGAGACCCAGTACTTC.

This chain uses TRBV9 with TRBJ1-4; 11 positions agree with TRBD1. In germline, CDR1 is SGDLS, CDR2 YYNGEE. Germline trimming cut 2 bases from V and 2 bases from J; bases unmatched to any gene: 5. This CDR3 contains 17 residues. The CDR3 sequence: CASSVGQGAITNEKLFF. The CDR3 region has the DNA TGTGCCAGCAGCGTCGGACAGGGGGCAATTACTAATGAAAAACTGTTTTTT. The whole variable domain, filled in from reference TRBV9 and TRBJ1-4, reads DSGVTQTPKHLITATGQRVTLRCSPRSGDLSVYWYQQSLDQGLQFLIQYYNGEERAKGNILERFSAQQFPDLHSELNLSSLELGDSALYFCASSVGQGAITNEKLFFGSGTQLSVL.

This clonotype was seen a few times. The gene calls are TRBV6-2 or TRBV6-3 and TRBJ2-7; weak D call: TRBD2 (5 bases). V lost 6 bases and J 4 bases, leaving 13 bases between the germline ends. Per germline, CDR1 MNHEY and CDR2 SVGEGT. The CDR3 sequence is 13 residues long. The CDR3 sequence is CASRGTADYEQYF. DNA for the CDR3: TGTGCCAGCAGGGGAACAGCGGATTACGAGCAGTACTTC.

CDR3 sequence reads: CASSHLPPCRHF. The DNA for the CDR3 is TGCGCCAGCAGTCACCTACCACCATGCCGGCATTTT. This chain uses TRBV23-1 with TRBJ1-5; D ambiguous. TRBV23-1 is sorted into the ORF group, with uncertain function. The V gene lost 3 bases and the J gene lost 15 bases, with 15 bases spanning the gap. This CDR3 comprises 12 residues.

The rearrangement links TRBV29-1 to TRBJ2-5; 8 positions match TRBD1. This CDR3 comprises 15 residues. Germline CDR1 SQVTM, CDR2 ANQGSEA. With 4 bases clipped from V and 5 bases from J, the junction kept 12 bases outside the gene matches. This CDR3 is CSVGRGGQGFETQYF. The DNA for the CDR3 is TGCAGCGTTGGGAGAGGAGGACAGGGCTTTGAGACCCAGTACTTC.

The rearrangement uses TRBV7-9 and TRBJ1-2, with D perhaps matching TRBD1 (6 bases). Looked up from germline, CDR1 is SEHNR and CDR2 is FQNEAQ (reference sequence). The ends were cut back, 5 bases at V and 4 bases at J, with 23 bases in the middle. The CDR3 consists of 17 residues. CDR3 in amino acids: CASSHRTALATLYGYTF. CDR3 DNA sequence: TGTGCCAGCAGCCACCGGACAGCCTTGGCCACTCTCTATGGCTACACCTTC.

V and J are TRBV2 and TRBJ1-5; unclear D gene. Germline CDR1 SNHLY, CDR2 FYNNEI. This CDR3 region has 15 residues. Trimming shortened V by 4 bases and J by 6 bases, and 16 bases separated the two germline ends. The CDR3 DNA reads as TGTGCCAGCAGTGGCCCAAGGAATCTTGGTCAGCCCCAGCATTTT. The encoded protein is CASSGPRNLGQPQHF.

CDR3 nucleotides: TGTGCCAGCCGAGGGGCCAACACTGAAGCTTTCTTT. This sequence encodes CASRGANTEAFF. J is TRBJ1-1 and V is TRBV7-9; D is perhaps TRBD1 (5 bases). Germline V gene lookup returns CDR1 SEHNR and CDR2 FQNEAQ (reference sequence). The CDR3 is 12 amino acids. V dropped 8 bases and J dropped 2 bases, with 9 bases sitting between them. Using reference TRBV7-9 and TRBJ1-1 for the parts outside the CDR3, the full variable domain is DTGVSQNPRHKITKRGQNVTFRCDPISEHNRLYWYRQTLGQGPEFLTYFQNEAQLEKSRLLSDRFSAERPKGSFSTLEIQRTEQGDSAMYLCASRGANTEAFFGQGTRLTVV.

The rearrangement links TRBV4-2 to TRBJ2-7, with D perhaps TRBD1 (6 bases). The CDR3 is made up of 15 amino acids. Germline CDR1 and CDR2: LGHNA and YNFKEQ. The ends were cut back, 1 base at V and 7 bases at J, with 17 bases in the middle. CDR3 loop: CASSQVGGAVREQYF. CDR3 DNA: TGTGCCAGCAGCCAAGTTGGGGGCGCAGTCCGGGAGCAGTACTTC.

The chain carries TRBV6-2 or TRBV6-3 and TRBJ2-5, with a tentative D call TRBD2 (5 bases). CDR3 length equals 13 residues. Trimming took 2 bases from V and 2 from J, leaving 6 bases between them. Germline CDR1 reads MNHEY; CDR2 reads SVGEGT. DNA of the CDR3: TGTGCCAGCAGTTACATAGCGCAAGAGACCCAGTACTTC. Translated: CASSYIAQETQYF.

The CDR3 region is CASSRDVGALNSPLHF. The CDR3 DNA is TGTGCCAGCAGCCGGGACGTGGGGGCCTTAAATTCACCCCTCCACTTT. V and J are TRBV7-6 and TRBJ1-6; TRBD1 might be the D (6 bases). Deletions cut 5 bases from V and 7 bases from J, with 18 bases between. Germline loops: CDR1 SGHVS, CDR2 FNYEAQ. CDR3 length: 16 amino acids.

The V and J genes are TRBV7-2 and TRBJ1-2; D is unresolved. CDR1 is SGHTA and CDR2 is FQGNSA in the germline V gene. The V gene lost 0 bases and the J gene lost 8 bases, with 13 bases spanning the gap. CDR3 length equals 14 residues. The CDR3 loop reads CASSLAERTGGYTF. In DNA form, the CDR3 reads TGTGCCAGCAGCTTAGCCGAGAGAACGGGAGGCTACACCTTC.

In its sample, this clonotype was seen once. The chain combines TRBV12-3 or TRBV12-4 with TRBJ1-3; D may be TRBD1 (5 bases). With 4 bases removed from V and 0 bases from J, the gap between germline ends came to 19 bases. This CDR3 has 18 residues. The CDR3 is CASSSGTNPSSSGNTIYF. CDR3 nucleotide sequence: TGTGCCAGCAGTTCTGGGACGAACCCTAGTAGCTCTGGAAACACCATATATTTT.

For the CDR3, the DNA is TGTGCCAGCAGTACCAACTACAATGAGCAGTTCTTC. Its protein product is CASSTNYNEQFF. The chain uses TRBV6-2 or TRBV6-3 and TRBJ2-1; D gene uncertain. V lost 5 bases and J lost 3, with 5 bases in between. CDR1 and CDR2 (germline): MNHEY, SVGEGT. The CDR3 loop spans 12 amino acids.

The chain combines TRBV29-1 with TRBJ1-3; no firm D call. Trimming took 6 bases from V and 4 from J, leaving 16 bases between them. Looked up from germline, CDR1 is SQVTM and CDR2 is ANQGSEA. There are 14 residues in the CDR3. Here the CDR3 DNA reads TGCAGCGTCACCACCGAACCGGCAGGAAACACCATATATTTT. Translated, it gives CSVTTEPAGNTIYF.

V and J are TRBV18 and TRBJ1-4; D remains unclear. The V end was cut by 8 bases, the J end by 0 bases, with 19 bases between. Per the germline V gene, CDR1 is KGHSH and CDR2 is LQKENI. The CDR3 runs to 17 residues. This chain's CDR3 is CASTRDPAAATNEKLFF. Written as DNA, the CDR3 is TGTGCCAGCACACGGGATCCGGCGGCTGCAACTAATGAAAAACTGTTTTTT.

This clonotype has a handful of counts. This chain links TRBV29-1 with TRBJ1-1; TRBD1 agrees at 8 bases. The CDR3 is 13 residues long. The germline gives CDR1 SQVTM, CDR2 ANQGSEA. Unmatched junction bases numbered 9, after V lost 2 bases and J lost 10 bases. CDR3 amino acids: CSVERWQGASAFF. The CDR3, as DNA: TGCAGCGTTGAACGGTGGCAGGGGGCATCAGCTTTCTTT.

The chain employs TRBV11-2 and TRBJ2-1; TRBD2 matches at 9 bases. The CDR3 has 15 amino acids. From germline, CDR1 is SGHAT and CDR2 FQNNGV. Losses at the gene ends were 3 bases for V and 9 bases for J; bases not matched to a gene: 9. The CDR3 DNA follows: TGTGCCAGCAGCTTTGTGGCGGGGGGGCCGGGTGAGCAGTTCTTC. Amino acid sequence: CASSFVAGGPGEQFF.

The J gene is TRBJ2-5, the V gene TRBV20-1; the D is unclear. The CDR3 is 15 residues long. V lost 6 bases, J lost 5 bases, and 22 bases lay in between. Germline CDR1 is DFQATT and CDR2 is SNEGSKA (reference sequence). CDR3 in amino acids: CSALSSSGSEETQYF. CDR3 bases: TGCAGTGCCCTATCTAGTTCGGGCAGTGAGGAGACCCAGTACTTC.

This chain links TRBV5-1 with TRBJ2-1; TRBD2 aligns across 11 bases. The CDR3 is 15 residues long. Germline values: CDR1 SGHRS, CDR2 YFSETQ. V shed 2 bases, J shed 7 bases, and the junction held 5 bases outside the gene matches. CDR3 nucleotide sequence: TGCGCCAGCAGCTTTACTAGCGGGAGTTTAAATGAGCAGTTCTTC. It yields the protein CASSFTSGSLNEQFF.

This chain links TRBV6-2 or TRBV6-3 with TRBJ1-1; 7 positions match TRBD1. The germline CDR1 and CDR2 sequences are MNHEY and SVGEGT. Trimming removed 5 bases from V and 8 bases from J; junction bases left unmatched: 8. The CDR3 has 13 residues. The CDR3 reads CASSPGQAAEAFF. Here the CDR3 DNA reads TGTGCCAGCAGTCCCGGACAGGCAGCCGAAGCTTTCTTT.